The 20 T cell receptor beta chains given below trace back to one sample, sequenced in a study of CD8 T cells in ankylosing spondylitis. TCRdb analysed the 5' RACE reads with MiXCR anew, one entry per CDR3 protein. This table has under 55,000 distinct CDR3 sequences, approximately 7% appearing once. The specimen sequenced was blood, either unsorted or a sorted T cell fraction (not recorded which). The receptor source for this set is a female donor with ankylosing spondylitis or in good health (not recorded which).

This clonotype is judged medium-sized (0.01 to 0.1%). CDR3 DNA: TGCGCCAGCAGCTTGGCGGTGGGGTTGACCGGGGAGCTGTTTTTT. It translates to CASSLAVGLTGELFF. The V gene is TRBV5-1, the J gene TRBJ2-2; D not resolved. Germline values: CDR1 SGHRS, CDR2 YFSETQ. The CDR3 loop spans 15 amino acids. V was trimmed by 0 bases and J by 5 bases, leaving 11 bases between them.

The chain couples TRBV7-2 to TRBJ1-2; D is undetermined. In germline, CDR1 is SGHTA, CDR2 FQGNSA. The CDR3 has 13 amino acids. Trimming stripped 2 bases from V and 8 bases from J, with 12 bases between. This CDR3 is CASSLMEAVGYTF. Written as DNA, the CDR3 is TGTGCCAGCAGCTTAATGGAGGCCGTGGGCTACACCTTC.

This clonotype has a count of ten or more. The genes are TRBV5-1 and TRBJ2-7; the D gene is possibly TRBD1 (5 bases). Between the trimmed V and J ends, which lost 0 bases and 2 bases, there was a span of 9 bases. The CDR3 spans 14 residues. CDR1 is SGHRS and CDR2 is YFSETQ in the germline V gene. The CDR3 DNA is TGCGCCAGCAGCTTGGTGGTGGGGCCCTACGAGCAGTACTTC. The encoded protein is CASSLVVGPYEQYF.

This clonotype appeared many times. The chain combines TRBV5-1 with TRBJ2-5, with D perhaps assigned TRBD1 or TRBD2 (5 bases each). The CDR3 extends over 15 amino acids. The V gene's germline CDR1 is SGHRS and CDR2 YFSETQ. V was cut by 9 bases and J by 1 base, with 19 bases left in between. CDR3 sequence reads: CATTSGSGLQETQYF. CDR3 sequence (DNA): TGCGCCACGACGTCGGGGTCGGGGCTCCAAGAGACCCAGTACTTC.

This clonotype came up once. The V gene is TRBV7-2, the J gene TRBJ1-1; D is ambiguous. Trimming took 1 base from V and 2 from J, leaving 8 bases between them. This CDR3 has 14 amino acids. Germline V CDR1 and CDR2: SGHTA, FQGNSA. DNA of the CDR3: TGTGCCAGCAGCTTAGGGGCGAGTAACACTGAAGCTTTCTTT. It encodes CASSLGASNTEAFF.

There are many counts of this clonotype. The rearrangement links TRBV6-2 or TRBV6-3 to TRBJ1-1; D remains ambiguous. Trimming removed 2 bases at V and 5 bases at J, with 12 bases between. This CDR3 has 14 residues. In germline, CDR1 is MNHEY, CDR2 SVGEGT. This CDR3 reads CASSYPRTGTEAFF. CDR3 nucleotides: TGTGCCAGCAGTTACCCGAGGACGGGGACTGAAGCTTTCTTT.

This clonotype has at least ten counts. The J gene is TRBJ2-3, the V gene TRBV4-1, with a tentative D call TRBD1 (5 bases). Germline loops: CDR1 MGHRA, CDR2 YSYEKL. V was clipped by 4 bases and J by 6 bases, with 26 bases between them. CDR3 size: 18 residues. CDR3 bases: TGCGCCAGCAGCCCTCATCCCCTACGGGCCAGGGTCACGGATACGCAGTATTTT. This sequence encodes CASSPHPLRARVTDTQYF.

The chain uses TRBV9 and TRBJ2-7, with D hard to call. V was pared by 0 bases and J by 2 bases, with 6 bases between. This CDR3 has 13 residues. The V gene's germline CDR1 is SGDLS and CDR2 YYNGEE. The CDR3 DNA reads TGTGCCAGCAGCGTAGGAAGCCCCTACGAGCAGTACTTC. It yields the protein CASSVGSPYEQYF.

The rearrangement links TRBV11-2 to TRBJ2-6; 13 nucleotides agree with TRBD2. Germline-derived CDR1 and CDR2 are SGHAT and FQNNGV. V lost 5 bases and J lost 0; bases outside the gene matches: 4. This CDR3 has 18 amino acids. This chain's CDR3 is CASSLGLAGNSGANVLTF. CDR3 in DNA: TGTGCCAGCAGCCTGGGACTAGCGGGAAACTCTGGGGCCAACGTCCTGACTTTC.

This clonotype was recorded many times. The chain recombines TRBV12-3 or TRBV12-4 with TRBJ2-7; D could derive from TRBD1 or TRBD2 (6 bases each). The CDR3 runs to 13 residues. V was pared by 7 bases and J by 7 bases, with 17 bases between. Here the CDR3 DNA reads TGTGCCAGCATCCGGGGGCCCTCGGGGGAGCAGTACTTC. The encoded protein is CASIRGPSGEQYF.

This clonotype was counted many times. V is TRBV25-1 and J is TRBJ1-1, with D possibly TRBD1 on 6 matching bases. Germline V CDR1 and CDR2: MGHDK, SYGVNS. V was shortened by 9 bases and J by 10 bases, with 21 bases between the two germline ends. The CDR3 extends over 13 amino acids. The CDR3 DNA reads TGTGCCAGTACTCGACTGGGGGCTGAGGGAGCTTTCTTT. This translates into CASTRLGAEGAFF.

This clonotype appeared many times. This chain connects TRBV5-1 to TRBJ2-3; tentative D call: TRBD2 (5 bases). Trimming left V 4 bases short and J 5 bases short, with 11 bases between. This CDR3 contains 13 residues. Germline V CDR1 and CDR2: SGHRS, YFSETQ. CDR3 nucleotides: TGCGCCAGCAGCCCGGAGGTGGGAGATACGCAGTATTTT. Its protein product is CASSPEVGDTQYF.

This clonotype has at least ten counts. This chain joins TRBV11-2 and TRBJ2-7; 13 bases match TRBD2. The J segment lost 6 bases and the V segment lost 5 bases, leaving 7 bases of the junction unmatched. The germline CDR1 and CDR2 sequences are SGHAT and FQNNGV. The CDR3 runs 15 residues. The CDR3 region is CASSRGGTSGVEQYF. The CDR3 DNA sequence: TGTGCCAGCAGCCGGGGGGGGACTAGCGGGGTCGAGCAGTACTTC.

This clonotype has at least ten counts. The genes are TRBV3-1 and TRBJ1-2, with no clear D. Deletions cut 3 bases from V and 8 bases from J, with 10 bases between. Germline V gene lookup returns CDR1 LGHDT and CDR2 YNNKEL (reference sequence). CDR3 size: 12 residues. CDR3 sequence reads: CASSQAGIGYTF. In nucleotides, the CDR3 is TGTGCCAGCAGCCAGGCGGGTATAGGCTACACCTTC.

This clonotype was seen repeatedly, ten times or more. CDR3 DNA sequence: TGTGCCAGCAGCTTGGTGCCAGCTTACAATGAGCAGTTCTTC. It yields the protein CASSLVPAYNEQFF. The chain has TRBV5-6 and TRBJ2-1; D is unresolved. The V gene lost 0 bases and the J gene lost 4 bases, with 8 bases spanning the gap. The CDR3 length is 14 residues. Germline V gene lookup returns CDR1 SGHDT and CDR2 YYEEEE.

In its sample, this clonotype was seen many times. The rearrangement joins TRBV20-1 to TRBJ2-7; D tentatively reads TRBD1 or TRBD2 (7 bases each). Germline CDR1 DFQATT, CDR2 SNEGSKA (reference sequence). The V and J ends lost 0 bases and 1 base respectively, with 19 bases between them. This CDR3 comprises 17 residues. The CDR3 nucleotides read TGCAGTGCTAGAGATCGGTTGACAGGGAGGGGGTCCTACGAGCAGTACTTC. Protein sequence: CSARDRLTGRGSYEQYF.

There are many counts of this clonotype. The chain employs TRBV19 and TRBJ2-3; the match to TRBD2 covers 10 bases. V was pared by 5 bases and J by 3 bases, with 8 bases of the junction left unmatched. The CDR3 is made up of 16 amino acids. Germline V gives CDR1 LNHDA, CDR2 SQIVND (reference sequence). In nucleotides, the CDR3 is TGTGCCAGTAGTTTAGGGCCGGGACTAGCGACAGATACGCAGTATTTT. Residues: CASSLGPGLATDTQYF.

This clonotype showed up many times. The chain combines TRBV5-1 with TRBJ2-7; 11 bases agree with TRBD1. J lost 3 bases, V lost 0 bases, and 5 bases had no gene match. The germline CDR1 and CDR2 sequences are SGHRS and YFSETQ. The CDR3 sequence is 16 residues long. The CDR3 region is CASSLEGQGVYYEQYF. The CDR3 nucleotides are TGCGCCAGCAGCTTGGAGGGACAGGGGGTGTACTACGAGCAGTACTTC.

This clonotype was observed at least ten times. The chain uses TRBV12-3 or TRBV12-4 and TRBJ1-5; 7 bases are a match to TRBD1. There are 15 residues in the CDR3. With V trimmed by 2 bases and J by 1 base, 2 bases remained unmatched. CDR3 amino acids: CASSLLRGSNQPQHF. CDR3 sequence (DNA): TGTGCCAGCAGTTTACTCAGGGGGAGCAATCAGCCCCAGCATTTT.

This clonotype was picked up many times. The J gene is TRBJ1-5, the V gene TRBV12-3 or TRBV12-4, with unresolved D. CDR3 length equals 15 residues. The V and J ends lost 4 bases and 1 base respectively, with 11 bases between them. CDR3 protein: CASSWTVGSNQPQHF. The CDR3 DNA reads TGTGCCAGCAGTTGGACGGTCGGGAGCAATCAGCCCCAGCATTTT.